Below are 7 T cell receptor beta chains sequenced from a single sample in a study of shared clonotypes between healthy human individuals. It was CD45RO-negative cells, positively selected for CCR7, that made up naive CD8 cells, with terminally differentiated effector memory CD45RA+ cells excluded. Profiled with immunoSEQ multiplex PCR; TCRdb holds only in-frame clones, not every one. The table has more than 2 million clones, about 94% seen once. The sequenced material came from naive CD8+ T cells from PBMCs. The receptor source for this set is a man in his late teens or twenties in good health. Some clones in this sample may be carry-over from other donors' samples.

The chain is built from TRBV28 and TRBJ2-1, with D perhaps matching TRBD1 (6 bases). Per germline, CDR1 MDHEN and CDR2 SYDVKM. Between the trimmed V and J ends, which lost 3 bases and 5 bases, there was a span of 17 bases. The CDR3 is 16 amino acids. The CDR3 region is CASSFSQAEGDNEQFF. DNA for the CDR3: TGTGCCAGCAGTTTTTCACAGGCCGAGGGGGACAATGAGCAGTTCTTC.

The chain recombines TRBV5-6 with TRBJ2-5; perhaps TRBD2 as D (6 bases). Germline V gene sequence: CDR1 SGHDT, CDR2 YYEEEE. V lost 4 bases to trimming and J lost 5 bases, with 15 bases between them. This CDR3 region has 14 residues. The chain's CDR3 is CASSLGGGGETQYF. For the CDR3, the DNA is TGTGCCAGCAGCCTCGGGGGAGGCGGTGAGACCCAGTACTTC.

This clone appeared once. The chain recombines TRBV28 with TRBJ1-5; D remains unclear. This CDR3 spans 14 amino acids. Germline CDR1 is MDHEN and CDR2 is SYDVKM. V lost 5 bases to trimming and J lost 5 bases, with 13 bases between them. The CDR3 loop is CASSIGRTDQPQHF. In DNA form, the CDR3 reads TGTGCCAGCAGTATAGGACGGACTGATCAGCCCCAGCATTTT.

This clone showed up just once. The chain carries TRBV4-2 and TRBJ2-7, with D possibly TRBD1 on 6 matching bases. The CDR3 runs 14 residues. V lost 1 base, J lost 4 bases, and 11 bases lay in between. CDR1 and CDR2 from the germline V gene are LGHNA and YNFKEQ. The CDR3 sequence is CASSQGRGRYEQYF. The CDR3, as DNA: TGTGCCAGCAGCCAAGGCAGGGGTCGGTACGAGCAGTACTTC.

This CDR3 reads CSVVPSQGIGHEQYF. The CDR3 DNA reads as TGCAGCGTTGTGCCATCTCAGGGGATCGGCCACGAGCAGTACTTC. V usage is TRBV29-1 and J usage is TRBJ2-7; D may be TRBD1 (6 bases). Looked up from germline, CDR1 is SQVTM and CDR2 is ANQGSEA. The CDR3 is 15 residues long. V lost 4 bases and J lost 5, with 21 bases in between.

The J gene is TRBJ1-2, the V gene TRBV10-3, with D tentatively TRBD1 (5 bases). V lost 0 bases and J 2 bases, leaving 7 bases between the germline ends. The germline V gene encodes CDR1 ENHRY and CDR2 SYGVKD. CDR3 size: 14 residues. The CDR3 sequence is CAISESPGNYGYTF. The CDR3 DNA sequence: TGTGCCATCAGTGAGTCTCCAGGGAACTATGGCTACACCTTC.

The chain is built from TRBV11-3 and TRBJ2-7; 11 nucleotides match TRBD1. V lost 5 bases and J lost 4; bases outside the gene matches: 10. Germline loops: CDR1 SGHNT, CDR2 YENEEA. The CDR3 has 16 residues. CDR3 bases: TGTGCCAGCAGCCCGGGGACAGGGGGGGCAGCTTACGAGCAGTACTTC. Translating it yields CASSPGTGGAAYEQYF.